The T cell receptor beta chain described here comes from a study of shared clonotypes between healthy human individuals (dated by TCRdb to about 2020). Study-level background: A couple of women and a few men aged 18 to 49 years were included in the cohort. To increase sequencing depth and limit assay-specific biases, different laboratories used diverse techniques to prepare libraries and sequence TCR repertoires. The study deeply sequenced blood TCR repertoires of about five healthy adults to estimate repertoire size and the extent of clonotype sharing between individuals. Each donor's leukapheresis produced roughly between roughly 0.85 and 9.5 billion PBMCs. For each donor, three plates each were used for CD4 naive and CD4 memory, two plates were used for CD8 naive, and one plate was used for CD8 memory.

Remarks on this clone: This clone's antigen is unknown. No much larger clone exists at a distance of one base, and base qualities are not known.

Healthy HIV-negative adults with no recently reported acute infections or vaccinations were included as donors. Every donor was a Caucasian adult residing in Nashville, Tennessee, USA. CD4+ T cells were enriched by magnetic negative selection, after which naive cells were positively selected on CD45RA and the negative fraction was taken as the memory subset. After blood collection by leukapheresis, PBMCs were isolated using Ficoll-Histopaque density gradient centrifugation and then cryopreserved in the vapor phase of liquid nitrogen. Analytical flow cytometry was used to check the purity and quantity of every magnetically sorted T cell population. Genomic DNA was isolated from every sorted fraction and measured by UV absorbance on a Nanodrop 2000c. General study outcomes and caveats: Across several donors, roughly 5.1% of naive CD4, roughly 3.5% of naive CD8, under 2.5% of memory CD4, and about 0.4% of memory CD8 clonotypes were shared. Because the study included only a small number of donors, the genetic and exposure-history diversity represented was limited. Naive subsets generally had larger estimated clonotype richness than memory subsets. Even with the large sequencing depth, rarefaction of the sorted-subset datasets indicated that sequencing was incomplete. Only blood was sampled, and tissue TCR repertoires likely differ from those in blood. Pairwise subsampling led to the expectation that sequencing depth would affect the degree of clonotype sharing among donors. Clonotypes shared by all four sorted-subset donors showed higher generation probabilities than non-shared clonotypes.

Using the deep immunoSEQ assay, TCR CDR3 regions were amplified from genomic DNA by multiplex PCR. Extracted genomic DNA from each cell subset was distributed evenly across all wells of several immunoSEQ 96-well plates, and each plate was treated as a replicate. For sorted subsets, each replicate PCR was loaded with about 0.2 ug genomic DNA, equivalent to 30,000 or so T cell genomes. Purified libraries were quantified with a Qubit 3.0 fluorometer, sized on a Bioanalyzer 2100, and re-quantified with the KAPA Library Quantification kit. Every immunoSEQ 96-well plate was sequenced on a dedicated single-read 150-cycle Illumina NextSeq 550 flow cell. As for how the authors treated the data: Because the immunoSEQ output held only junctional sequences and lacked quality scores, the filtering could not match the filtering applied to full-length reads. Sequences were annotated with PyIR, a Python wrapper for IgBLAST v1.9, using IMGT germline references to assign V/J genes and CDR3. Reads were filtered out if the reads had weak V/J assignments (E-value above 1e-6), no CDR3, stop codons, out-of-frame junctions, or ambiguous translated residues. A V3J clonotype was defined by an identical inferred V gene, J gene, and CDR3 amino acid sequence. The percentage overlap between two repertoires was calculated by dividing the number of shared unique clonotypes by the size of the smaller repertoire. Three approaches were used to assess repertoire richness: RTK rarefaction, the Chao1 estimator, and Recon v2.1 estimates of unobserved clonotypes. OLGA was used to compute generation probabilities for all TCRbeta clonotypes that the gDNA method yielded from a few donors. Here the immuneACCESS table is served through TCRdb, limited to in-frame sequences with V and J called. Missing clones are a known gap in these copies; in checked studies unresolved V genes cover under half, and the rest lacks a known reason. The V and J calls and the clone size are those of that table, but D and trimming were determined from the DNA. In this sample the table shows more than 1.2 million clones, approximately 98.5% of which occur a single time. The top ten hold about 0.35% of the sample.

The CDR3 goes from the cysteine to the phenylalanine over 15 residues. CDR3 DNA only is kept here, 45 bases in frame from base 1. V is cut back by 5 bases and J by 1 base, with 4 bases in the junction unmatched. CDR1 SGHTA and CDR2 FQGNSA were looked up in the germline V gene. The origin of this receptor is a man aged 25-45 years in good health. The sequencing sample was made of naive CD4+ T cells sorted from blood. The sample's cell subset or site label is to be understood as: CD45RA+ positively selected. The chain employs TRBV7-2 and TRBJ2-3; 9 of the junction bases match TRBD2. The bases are TGTGCCAGCAGCCCAGTAGCGGGAGGCACAGATACGCAGTATTTT. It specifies CASSPVAGGTDTQYF.